Here is one TCR beta chain with its context. Its antigen is unidentified. The data were produced by immunoSEQ multiplex PCR, yet TCRdb's version contains in-frame clones alone and is incomplete. This sample has 98,000 or so clones, with roughly nine tenths found just once. The cohort excluded patients with autoimmune disease history or systemic immunosuppression. This entry comes from a study of OX40 agonist ivuxolimab in advanced cancers. Overall study: Patients received ivuxolimab, an intravenous treatment, every 2 weeks at 0.01 to 10 mg/kg. Under the entry rules, prior anti-PD-1, anti-PD-L1 or anti-CTLA-4 therapy was allowed, and roughly 41% had some. Study-wide points: Doses of 0.1 to 3.0 mg/kg were accompanied by clonal expansion of CD4+ and CD8+ blood T cells by week 6.

This CDR3 is built from 13 residues. V lost 2 bases, J lost 15 bases, and 8 bases stayed unmatched. Germline CDR1 and CDR2: LGHNT and FRNRAP. The chain carries TRBV12-5 and TRBJ2-1; 9 positions agree with TRBD1. This sequence originates from an adult with an advanced solid tumor such as melanoma, head and neck, liver or kidney cancer. The sample here was CD4+ or CD8+ T cells sorted from blood, taken in a trial of the OX40 agonist ivuxolimab. CDR3 DNA sequence: TGTGCTAGTGGTTTGTCTGGGACAGGGAAGCGGTTCTTC. As protein: CASGLSGTGKRFF.